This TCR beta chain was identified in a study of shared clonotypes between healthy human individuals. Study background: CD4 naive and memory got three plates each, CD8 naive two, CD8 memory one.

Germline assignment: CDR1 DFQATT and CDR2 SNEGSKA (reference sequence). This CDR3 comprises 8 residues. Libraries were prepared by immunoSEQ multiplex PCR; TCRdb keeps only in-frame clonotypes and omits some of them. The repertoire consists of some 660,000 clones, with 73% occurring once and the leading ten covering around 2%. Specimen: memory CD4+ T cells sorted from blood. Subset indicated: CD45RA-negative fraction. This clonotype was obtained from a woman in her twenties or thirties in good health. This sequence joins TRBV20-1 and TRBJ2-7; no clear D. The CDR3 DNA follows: TGCAGCCCCGTCGGGCAGTACTTC. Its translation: CSPVGQYF.